Listed below are T cell receptor beta chains from one sample, sequenced in a study of response to subunit inactivated influenza vaccine. Each CDR3 protein is one row after TCRdb ran MiXCR on the RT-PCR reads. The sample includes fewer than 550,000 distinct CDR3 sequences, around 25% of them seen just once. The starting material was CD4+ T cells sorted from PBMCs, obtained 4 to 6 days after vaccination. The receptors stem from a man in his fifties or sixties who received an inactivated influenza vaccine. Both conserved end residues are trimmed from each CDR3.

j_call v_call cdr3_aa
TRBJ1-2 TRBV6-1 ASSRDGSYGYT
TRBJ1-6 TRBV19 ASTDREGSYNSPLH
TRBJ1-5 TRBV7-2 AGSLGGRGQPQH
TRBJ2-1 TRBV30 AWTGQSYNEQF
TRBJ2-1 TRBV12-3/TRBV12-4 ASIRDRKANEQF
TRBJ2-7 TRBV3-1 ASSPAGRTGAYEQY
TRBJ2-3 TRBV7-2 ASSPAPTDTQY
TRBJ2-1 TRBV6-1 ASSEPGQGNNEQF
TRBJ2-2 TRBV7-3 ASSPTSGNTGELF
TRBJ2-3 TRBV12-3/TRBV12-4 ASSPNIDTQY
TRBJ1-5 TRBV12-3/TRBV12-4 ASSHAGQKTANQPQH
TRBJ2-2 TRBV11-2 ASTPNPGGHTGELF
TRBJ2-7 TRBV5-1 ASSPASGTTYEQY
TRBJ2-1 TRBV12-3/TRBV12-4 ASSLDRITYNEQF
TRBJ1-2 TRBV27 ASSMGQGVLGYT